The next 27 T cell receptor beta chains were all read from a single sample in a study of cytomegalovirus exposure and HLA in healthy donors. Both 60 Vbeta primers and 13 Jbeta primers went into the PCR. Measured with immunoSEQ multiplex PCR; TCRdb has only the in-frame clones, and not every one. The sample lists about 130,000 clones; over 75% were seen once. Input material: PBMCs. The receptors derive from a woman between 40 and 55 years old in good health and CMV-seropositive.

CDR3 bases: TGTGCCAGCAGGACAGGTTTCATGAACACTGAAGCTTTCTTT. Protein: CASRTGFMNTEAFF. V usage is TRBV6-5 and J usage is TRBJ1-1, with D possibly being TRBD1 (6 bases). This CDR3 spans 14 amino acids. Germline lookup yields CDR1 MNHEY and CDR2 SVGAGI. V gave up 6 bases and J gave up 0 bases, with 11 bases separating them.

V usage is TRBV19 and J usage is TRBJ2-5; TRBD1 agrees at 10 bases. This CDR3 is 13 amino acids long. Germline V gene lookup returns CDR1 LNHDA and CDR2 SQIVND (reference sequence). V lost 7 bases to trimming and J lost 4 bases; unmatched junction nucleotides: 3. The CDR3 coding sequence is TGTGCCAGTATGGACAGGGGGTCAGAGACCCAGTACTTC. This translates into CASMDRGSETQYF.

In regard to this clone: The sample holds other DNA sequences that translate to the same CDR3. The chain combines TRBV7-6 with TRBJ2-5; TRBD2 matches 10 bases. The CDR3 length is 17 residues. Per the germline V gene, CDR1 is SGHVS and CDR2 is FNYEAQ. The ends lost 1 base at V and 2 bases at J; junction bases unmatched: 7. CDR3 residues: CASSLGLAGGGQETQYF. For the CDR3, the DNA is TGTGCCAGCAGCTTAGGACTAGCGGGCGGAGGGCAAGAGACCCAGTACTTC.

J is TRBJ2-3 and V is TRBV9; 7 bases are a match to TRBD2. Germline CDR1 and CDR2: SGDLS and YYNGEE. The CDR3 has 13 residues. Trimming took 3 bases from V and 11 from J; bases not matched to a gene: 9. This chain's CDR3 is CASSAGVGGVQYF. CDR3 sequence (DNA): TGTGCCAGCAGCGCCGGAGTGGGGGGGGTGCAGTATTTT.

In nucleotides, the CDR3 is TGTGCCACCAGCAGAGATAAAACTACTCAAGAGACCCAGTACTTC. This codes for CATSRDKTTQETQYF. The rearrangement joins TRBV15 to TRBJ2-5; D remains ambiguous. V was cut by 0 bases and J by 2 bases, with 10 bases left in between. This CDR3 is built from 15 residues. The V gene's germline CDR1 is LNHNV and CDR2 YYDKDF (reference sequence).

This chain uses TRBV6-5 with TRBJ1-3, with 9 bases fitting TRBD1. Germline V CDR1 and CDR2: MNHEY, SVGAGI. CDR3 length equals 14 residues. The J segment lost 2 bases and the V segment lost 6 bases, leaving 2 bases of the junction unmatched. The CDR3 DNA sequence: TGTGCCAGCAGACGACAGGGGGCTGGAAACACCATATATTTT. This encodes CASRRQGAGNTIYF.

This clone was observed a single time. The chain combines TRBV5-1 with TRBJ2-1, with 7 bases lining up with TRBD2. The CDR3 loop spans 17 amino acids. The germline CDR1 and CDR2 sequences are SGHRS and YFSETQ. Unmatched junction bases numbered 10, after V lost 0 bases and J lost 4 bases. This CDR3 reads CASSLALAGEGYNEQFF. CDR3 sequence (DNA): TGCGCCAGCAGCTTGGCCCTGGCGGGAGAAGGGTACAATGAGCAGTTCTTC. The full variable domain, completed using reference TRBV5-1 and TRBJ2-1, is KAGVTQTPRYLIKTRGQQVTLSCSPISGHRSVSWYQQTPGQGLQFLFEYFSETQRNKGNFPGRFSGRQFSNSRSEMNVSTLELGDSALYLCASSLALAGEGYNEQFFGPGTRLTVL.

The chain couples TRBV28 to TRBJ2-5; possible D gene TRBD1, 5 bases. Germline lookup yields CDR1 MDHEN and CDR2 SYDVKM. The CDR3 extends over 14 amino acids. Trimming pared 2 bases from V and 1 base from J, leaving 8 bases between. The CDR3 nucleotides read TGTGCCAGCAGTTTAGGTGGGGCCCAAGAGACCCAGTACTTC. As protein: CASSLGGAQETQYF.

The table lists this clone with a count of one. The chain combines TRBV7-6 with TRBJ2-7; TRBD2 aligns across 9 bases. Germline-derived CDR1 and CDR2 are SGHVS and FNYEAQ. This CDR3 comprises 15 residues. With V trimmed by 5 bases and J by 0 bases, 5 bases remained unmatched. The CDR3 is CASSELAGPSYEQYF. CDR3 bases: TGTGCCAGCAGCGAGCTAGCGGGACCCTCCTACGAGCAGTACTTC. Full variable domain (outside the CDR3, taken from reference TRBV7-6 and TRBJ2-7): GAGVSQSPRYKVTKRGQDVALRCDPISGHVSLYWYRQALGQGPEFLTYFNYEAQQDKSGLPNDRFSAERPEGSISTLTIQRTEQRDSAMYRCASSELAGPSYEQYFGPGTRLTVT.

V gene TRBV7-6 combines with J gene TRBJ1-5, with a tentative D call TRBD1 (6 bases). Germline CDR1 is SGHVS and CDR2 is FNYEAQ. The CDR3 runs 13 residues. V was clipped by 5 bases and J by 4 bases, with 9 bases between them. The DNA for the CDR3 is TGTGCCAGCAGCCGGGACAAAAATCAGCCCCAGCATTTT. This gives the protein CASSRDKNQPQHF.

In nucleotides, the CDR3 is TGTGCCAGCAGCCGTATGAAGGGAGCGGGAGGGGACTACGAGCAGTACTTC. It codes for CASSRMKGAGGDYEQYF. V and J are TRBV14 and TRBJ2-7; 10 nucleotides match TRBD2. CDR3 length equals 17 residues. Germline V gene sequence: CDR1 SGHDN, CDR2 FVKESK. The J segment lost 3 bases and the V segment lost 4 bases, leaving 12 bases of the junction unmatched.

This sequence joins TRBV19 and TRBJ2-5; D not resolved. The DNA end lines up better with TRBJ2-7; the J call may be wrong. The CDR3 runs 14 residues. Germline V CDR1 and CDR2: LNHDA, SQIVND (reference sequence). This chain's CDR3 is CASSIGTATYEQYF. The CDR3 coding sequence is TGTGCCAGTAGTATAGGCACAGCAACCTACGAGCAGTACTTC.

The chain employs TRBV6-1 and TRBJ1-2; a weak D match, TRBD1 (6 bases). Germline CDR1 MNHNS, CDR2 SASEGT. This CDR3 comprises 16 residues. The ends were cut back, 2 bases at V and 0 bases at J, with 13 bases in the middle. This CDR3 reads CASSELLGQSNYGYTF. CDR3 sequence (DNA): TGTGCCAGCAGTGAACTACTCGGACAGTCTAACTATGGCTACACCTTC.

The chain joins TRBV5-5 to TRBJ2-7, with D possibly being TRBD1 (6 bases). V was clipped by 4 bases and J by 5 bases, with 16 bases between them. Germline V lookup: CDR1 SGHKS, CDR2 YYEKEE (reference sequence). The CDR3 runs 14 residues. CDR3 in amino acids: CASSPPGTFHEQYF. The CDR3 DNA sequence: TGTGCCAGCAGCCCCCCGGGGACATTCCACGAGCAGTACTTC.

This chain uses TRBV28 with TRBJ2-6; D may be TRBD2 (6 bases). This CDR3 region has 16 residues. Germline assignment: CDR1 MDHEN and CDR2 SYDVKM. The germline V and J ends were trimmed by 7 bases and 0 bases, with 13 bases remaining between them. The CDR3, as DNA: TGTGCCAGCAACATCGGGACTTCCTCTGGGGCCAACGTCCTGACTTTC. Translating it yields CASNIGTSSGANVLTF.

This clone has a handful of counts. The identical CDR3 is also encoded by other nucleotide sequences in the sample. The CDR3 loop is CASSLLAGSTDTQYF. DNA of the CDR3: TGCGCCAGCAGCTTGTTAGCGGGGAGCACAGATACGCAGTATTTT. V gene TRBV5-1 combines with J gene TRBJ2-3; 8 nucleotides line up with TRBD2. The CDR3 is 15 amino acids. Germline assignment: CDR1 SGHRS and CDR2 YFSETQ. Losses at the gene ends were 1 base for V and 0 bases for J; bases not matched to a gene: 1.

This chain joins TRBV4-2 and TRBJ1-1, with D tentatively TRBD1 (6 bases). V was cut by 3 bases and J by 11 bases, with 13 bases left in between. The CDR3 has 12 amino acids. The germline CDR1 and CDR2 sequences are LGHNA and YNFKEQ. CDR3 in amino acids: CASSQGAGGAFF. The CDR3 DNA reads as TGTGCCAGCAGCCAGGGGGCAGGTGGCGCTTTCTTT.

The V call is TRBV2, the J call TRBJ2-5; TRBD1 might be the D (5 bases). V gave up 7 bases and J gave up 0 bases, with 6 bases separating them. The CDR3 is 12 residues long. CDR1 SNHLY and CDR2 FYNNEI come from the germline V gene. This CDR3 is CASKGYQETQYF. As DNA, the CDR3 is TGTGCCAGCAAGGGGTACCAAGAGACCCAGTACTTC.

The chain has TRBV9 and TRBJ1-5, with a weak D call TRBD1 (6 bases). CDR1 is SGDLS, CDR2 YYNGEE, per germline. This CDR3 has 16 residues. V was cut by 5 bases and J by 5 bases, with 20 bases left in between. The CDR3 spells CASSAGGGARDQPQHF. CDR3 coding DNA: TGTGCCAGCAGTGCCGGAGGGGGGGCACGTGATCAGCCCCAGCATTTT.

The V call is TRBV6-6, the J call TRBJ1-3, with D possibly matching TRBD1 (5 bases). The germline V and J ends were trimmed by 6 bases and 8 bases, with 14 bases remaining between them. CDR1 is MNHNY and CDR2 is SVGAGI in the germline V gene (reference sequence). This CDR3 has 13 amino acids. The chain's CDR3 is CASSRGEEYTIYF. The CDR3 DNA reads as TGTGCCAGCAGCCGAGGGGAGGAATACACCATATATTTT.

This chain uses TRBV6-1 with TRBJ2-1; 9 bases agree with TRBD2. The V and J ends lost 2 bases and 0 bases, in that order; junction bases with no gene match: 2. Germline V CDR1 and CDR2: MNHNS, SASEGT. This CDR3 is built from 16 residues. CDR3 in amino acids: CASSELAGSSYNEQFF. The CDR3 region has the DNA TGTGCCAGCAGTGAACTAGCGGGAAGCTCCTACAATGAGCAGTTCTTC.

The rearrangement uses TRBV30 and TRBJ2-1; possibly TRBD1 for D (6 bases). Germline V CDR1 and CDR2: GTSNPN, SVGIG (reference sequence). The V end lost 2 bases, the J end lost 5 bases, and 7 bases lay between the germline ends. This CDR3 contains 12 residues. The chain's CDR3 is CAWSSGDNEQFF. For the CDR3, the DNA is TGTGCCTGGAGTTCAGGGGACAATGAGCAGTTCTTC.

CDR3: CATSRDGAGQGYQPQHF. In nucleotides, the CDR3 is TGTGCCACCAGCAGAGATGGGGCGGGACAGGGATATCAGCCCCAGCATTTT. The chain links TRBV15 to TRBJ1-5; 9 bases match TRBD1. The CDR3 covers 17 residues. V was clipped by 0 bases and J by 5 bases; unmatched bases: 8. The V gene's germline CDR1 is LNHNV and CDR2 YYDKDF (reference sequence). The full variable domain, its missing parts supplied by reference TRBV15 and TRBJ1-5, is DAMVIQNPRYQVTQFGKPVTLSCSQTLNHNVMYWYQQKSSQAPKLLFHYYDKDFNNEADTPDNFQSRRPNTSFCFLDIRSPGLGDTAMYLCATSRDGAGQGYQPQHFGDGTRLSIL.

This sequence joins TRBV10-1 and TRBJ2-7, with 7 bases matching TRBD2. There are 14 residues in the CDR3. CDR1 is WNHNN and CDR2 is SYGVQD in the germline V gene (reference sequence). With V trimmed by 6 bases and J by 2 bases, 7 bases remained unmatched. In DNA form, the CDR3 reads TGCGCCAGCAGCGGGAGGAGGGGAACCTACGAGCAGTACTTC. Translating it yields CASSGRRGTYEQYF.

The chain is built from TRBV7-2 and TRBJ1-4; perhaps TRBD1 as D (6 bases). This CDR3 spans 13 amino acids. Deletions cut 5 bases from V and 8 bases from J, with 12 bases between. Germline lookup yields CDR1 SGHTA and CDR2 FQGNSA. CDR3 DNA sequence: TGTGCCAGCAGCATGGACAGAGGGGAAAAACTGTTTTTT. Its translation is CASSMDRGEKLFF.

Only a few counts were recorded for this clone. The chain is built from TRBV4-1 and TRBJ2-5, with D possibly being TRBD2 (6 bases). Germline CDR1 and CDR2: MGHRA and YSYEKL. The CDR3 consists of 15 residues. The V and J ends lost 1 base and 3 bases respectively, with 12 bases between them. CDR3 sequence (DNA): TGCGCCAGCAGCCAAGCTCCCGGGAGTAAAGAGACCCAGTACTTC. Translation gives CASSQAPGSKETQYF.

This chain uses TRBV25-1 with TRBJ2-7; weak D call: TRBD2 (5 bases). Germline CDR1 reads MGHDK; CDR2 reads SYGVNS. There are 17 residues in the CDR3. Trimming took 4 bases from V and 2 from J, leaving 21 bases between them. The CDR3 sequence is CASSGPSLGAVPYEQYF. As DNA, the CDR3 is TGTGCCAGCAGTGGGCCGTCCCTTGGAGCGGTACCCTACGAGCAGTACTTC.